The 22 T cell receptor beta chains in this list originate from one sample, sequenced in a study of blood T cell repertoires in COVID-19. Sequencing was performed with immunoSEQ multiplex PCR; in TCRdb, only in-frame clones are kept and a portion is missing. The repertoire holds about 220,000 clones, with more than 75% as singletons. Sequencing input: peripheral blood. These receptors were taken from a man aged 50 or older who had recovered from COVID-19.

V usage is TRBV11-2 and J usage is TRBJ1-1; tentatively, D is TRBD1 (6 bases). The CDR3 loop spans 14 amino acids. V was cut by 5 bases and J by 4 bases, with 14 bases left in between. Germline CDR1 and CDR2: SGHAT and FQNNGV. This CDR3 is CASSLVPRGTEAFF. The CDR3 nucleotides read TGTGCCAGCAGCCTCGTTCCCAGGGGCACTGAAGCTTTCTTT.

The V gene is TRBV5-1, the J gene TRBJ1-4; TRBD1 aligns across 10 bases. This CDR3 spans 16 amino acids. After removal of 4 bases from V and 2 bases from J, the junction contained 5 bases not matched to a gene. CDR1 and CDR2 (germline): SGHRS, YFSETQ. The CDR3 DNA reads as TGCGCCAGCAGCCCAAGACAGGGGGCGACTAATGAAAAACTGTTTTTT. This gives the protein CASSPRQGATNEKLFF.

The chain has TRBV19 and TRBJ2-1; perhaps TRBD1 as D (7 bases). Germline-derived CDR1 and CDR2 are LNHDA and SQIVND (reference sequence). The CDR3 consists of 14 residues. The V and J ends lost 8 bases and 4 bases respectively, with 15 bases between them. The DNA for the CDR3 is TGTGCCAGTGGAAGACAGGGACTTTACAATGAGCAGTTCTTC. It encodes CASGRQGLYNEQFF.

The V and J genes are TRBV15 and TRBJ2-1; D ambiguous. The CDR3 runs 13 residues. The V gene lost 4 bases and the J gene lost 4 bases, with 8 bases spanning the gap. CDR1 is LNHNV and CDR2 is YYDKDF in the germline V gene (reference sequence). CDR3 in DNA: TGTGCCACCAGCACTGCCGAGTACAATGAGCAGTTCTTC. It yields the protein CATSTAEYNEQFF.

This chain links TRBV6-5 with TRBJ2-7, with 10 bases aligning to TRBD2. Germline V CDR1 and CDR2: MNHEY, SVGAGI. This CDR3 is built from 15 residues. With V trimmed by 7 bases and J by 3 bases, 9 bases remained unmatched. CDR3 bases: TGTGCCAGCAAACTTAAGCGGGAGGGGAACTACGAGCAGTACTTC. Its protein is CASKLKREGNYEQYF.

This chain connects TRBV4-1 to TRBJ2-7, with a possible D match to TRBD1 (5 bases). Germline CDR1 and CDR2: MGHRA and YSYEKL. V lost 0 bases and J 0 bases, leaving 12 bases between the germline ends. This CDR3 is built from 16 residues. CDR3 protein: CASSQDNRPSSYEQYF. For the CDR3, the DNA is TGCGCCAGCAGCCAAGATAACAGGCCGAGCTCCTACGAGCAGTACTTC.

This clone was detected once. The genes are TRBV24-1 and TRBJ2-2; 7 bases map to TRBD2. The CDR3 is 14 residues long. The germline CDR1 and CDR2 sequences are KGHDR and SFDVKD. The ends lost 7 bases at V and 1 base at J; junction bases unmatched: 2. The CDR3 sequence: CATRSGMNTGELFF. The CDR3 DNA sequence: TGTGCCACCAGAAGCGGGATGAACACCGGGGAGCTGTTTTTT.

This clone was picked up a small number of times. The chain uses TRBV6-1 and TRBJ2-7; 11 nucleotides agree with TRBD2. V was clipped by 3 bases and J by 2 bases; unmatched bases: 3. Per the germline V gene, CDR1 is MNHNS and CDR2 is SASEGT. The CDR3 sequence is 15 residues long. The chain's CDR3 is CASSDSGRAPYEQYF. CDR3 DNA sequence: TGTGCCAGCAGTGATAGCGGGAGGGCTCCCTACGAGCAGTACTTC.

The chain carries TRBV11-2 and TRBJ1-2, with D hard to call. Trimming took off 5 bases at V and 7 bases at J, with 20 bases between the two ends. The CDR3 is made up of 15 amino acids. Germline values: CDR1 SGHAT, CDR2 FQNNGV. The CDR3 DNA reads as TGTGCCAGCAGCCCCGGATCGCGGAATGCCGGTGGCTACACCTTC. As protein: CASSPGSRNAGGYTF. Full variable domain (remainder filled in from reference TRBV11-2 and TRBJ1-2): EAGVAQSPRYKIIEKRQSVAFWCNPISGHATLYWYQQILGQGPKLLIQFQNNGVVDDSQLPKDRFSAERLKGVDSTLKIQPAKLEDSAVYLCASSPGSRNAGGYTFGSGTRLTVV.

V and J are TRBV4-1 and TRBJ1-4; maybe TRBD1 (5 bases). V lost 0 bases and J lost 3, with 17 bases in between. The V gene's germline CDR1 is MGHRA and CDR2 YSYEKL. This CDR3 spans 18 amino acids. The DNA for the CDR3 is TGCGCCAGCAGCCAAGATCTTGAACTCGCGGGGGCTAATGAAAAACTGTTTTTT. Translated: CASSQDLELAGANEKLFF.

This clone was observed a few times. The CDR3 coding sequence is TGTGCCAGCAGCTTAGTGTGGACAGTCTACGAGCAGTACTTC. Amino acid sequence: CASSLVWTVYEQYF. The chain carries TRBV11-2 and TRBJ2-7, with D possibly TRBD1 on 6 matching bases. Germline lookup yields CDR1 SGHAT and CDR2 FQNNGV. This CDR3 is 14 amino acids long. V was cut by 1 base and J by 3 bases, with 10 bases left in between.

V and J are TRBV28 and TRBJ2-1; perhaps TRBD1 as D (6 bases). V was pared by 10 bases and J by 4 bases, with 14 bases between. Germline lookup yields CDR1 MDHEN and CDR2 SYDVKM. This CDR3 is built from 13 residues. CDR3 DNA: TGTGCCACCAGACAGGCCATATACAATGAGCAGTTCTTC. This codes for CATRQAIYNEQFF.

V is TRBV5-1 and J is TRBJ1-6, with 7 bases identical to TRBD1. V was pared by 4 bases and J by 8 bases, with 12 bases of the junction left unmatched. Germline V lookup: CDR1 SGHRS, CDR2 YFSETQ. The CDR3 totals 16 residues. CDR3 sequence: CASSTSTTGLHSPLHF. CDR3 in DNA: TGCGCCAGCAGCACGAGTACGACAGGGTTACATTCACCCCTCCACTTT.

The chain has TRBV28 and TRBJ2-7, with 10 bases matching TRBD2. The CDR3 totals 15 residues. The J segment lost 4 bases and the V segment lost 6 bases, leaving 9 bases of the junction unmatched. Per the germline V gene, CDR1 is MDHEN and CDR2 is SYDVKM. The CDR3 spells CASRESSGSGYEQYF. CDR3 bases: TGTGCCAGCAGGGAATCTAGCGGGAGTGGATACGAGCAGTACTTC.

The chain joins TRBV5-4 to TRBJ2-6; D ambiguous. The germline CDR1 and CDR2 sequences are SGHNT and YYREEE (reference sequence). Trimming removed 0 bases at V and 0 bases at J, with 4 bases between. There are 15 residues in the CDR3. The CDR3 coding sequence is TGTGCCAGCAGCTTGGGTAGCTCTGGGGCCAACGTCCTGACTTTC. Amino acid sequence: CASSLGSSGANVLTF.

The chain links TRBV5-4 to TRBJ2-3, with 10 bases aligning to TRBD2. V shed 3 bases and J 0 bases; nucleotides not matched to a gene: 7. The CDR3 loop spans 17 amino acids. Germline-derived CDR1 and CDR2 are SGHNT and YYREEE (reference sequence). The CDR3 DNA follows: TGTGCCAGCAGCTCCTCAGGGACTAGCGCTAGCACAGATACGCAGTATTTT. This gives the protein CASSSSGTSASTDTQYF.

This clone came up once. CDR3 nucleotide sequence: TGCGCCAGCAGGCATCCGGGACTAGCGGGAGGGAAACCCTACAATGAGCAGTTCTTC. Its translation is CASRHPGLAGGKPYNEQFF. The rearrangement joins TRBV5-1 to TRBJ2-1; the match to TRBD2 covers 16 bases. The CDR3 consists of 19 residues. In germline, CDR1 is SGHRS, CDR2 YFSETQ. V dropped 5 bases and J dropped 2; count of bases not matched to a gene: 10.

The rearrangement uses TRBV9 and TRBJ2-5; a possible D gene is TRBD1 (6 bases). The germline CDR1 and CDR2 sequences are SGDLS and YYNGEE. The CDR3 runs 14 residues. V was trimmed by 5 bases and J by 2 bases, leaving 13 bases between them. The CDR3 reads CASRDKQGQETQYF. The CDR3 nucleotides read TGTGCCAGCAGGGATAAACAGGGACAAGAGACCCAGTACTTC.

The J gene is TRBJ2-2, the V gene TRBV5-4; maybe TRBD2 (6 bases). The ends were cut back, 1 base at V and 4 bases at J, with 17 bases in the middle. CDR1 and CDR2 from the germline V gene are SGHNT and YYREEE (reference sequence). There are 17 residues in the CDR3. The CDR3 DNA sequence: TGTGCCAGCAGCTTGCGGGGGTCGCTTATACGCACCGGGGAGCTGTTTTTT. Its translation: CASSLRGSLIRTGELFF.

This clone occurred a few times. The rearrangement links TRBV10-2 to TRBJ2-7; 14 nucleotides agree with TRBD2. CDR1 is WSHSY, CDR2 SAAADI, per germline. CDR3 length equals 14 residues. With V trimmed by 8 bases and J by 12 bases, 12 bases remained unmatched. CDR3 nucleotides: TGCGCCAGCGGAGAAGGGACTAGCGGGAGTGCTACGTACTTC. This gives the protein CASGEGTSGSATYF.

The chain combines TRBV29-1 with TRBJ2-5; 10 bases are shared with TRBD1. CDR3 length: 13 residues. Per germline, CDR1 SQVTM and CDR2 ANQGSEA. The ends lost 5 bases at V and 5 bases at J; junction bases unmatched: 5. The CDR3 sequence is CSVRQGAGETQYF. CDR3 DNA: TGCAGCGTTAGACAGGGGGCGGGGGAGACCCAGTACTTC. The complete variable domain, with remaining parts taken from reference TRBV29-1 and TRBJ2-5, reads SAVISQKPSRDICQRGTSLTIQCQVDSQVTMMFWYRQQPGQSLTLIATANQGSEATYESGFVIDKFPISRPNLTFSTLTVSNMSPEDSSIYLCSVRQGAGETQYFGPGTRLLVL.

The rearrangement joins TRBV7-9 to TRBJ1-5; no clear D. Germline assignment: CDR1 SEHNR and CDR2 FQNEAQ (reference sequence). This CDR3 region has 13 residues. Trimming removed 5 bases from V and 0 bases from J, with 5 bases in between. The CDR3 DNA sequence: TGTGCCAGCAGCCGGGATAGCAATCAGCCCCAGCATTTT. It specifies CASSRDSNQPQHF.